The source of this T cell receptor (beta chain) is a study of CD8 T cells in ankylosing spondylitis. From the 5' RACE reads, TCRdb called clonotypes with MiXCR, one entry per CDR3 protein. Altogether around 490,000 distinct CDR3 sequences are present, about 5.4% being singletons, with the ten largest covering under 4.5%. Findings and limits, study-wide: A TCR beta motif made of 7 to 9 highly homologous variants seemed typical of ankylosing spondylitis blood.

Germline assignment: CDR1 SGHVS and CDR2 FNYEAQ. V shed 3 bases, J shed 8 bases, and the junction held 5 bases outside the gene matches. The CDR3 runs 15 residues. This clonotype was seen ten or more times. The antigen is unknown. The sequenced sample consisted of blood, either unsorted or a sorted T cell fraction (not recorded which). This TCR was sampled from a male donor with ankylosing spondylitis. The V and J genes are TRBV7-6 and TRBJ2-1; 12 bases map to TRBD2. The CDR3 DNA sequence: TGTGCCAGCAGCTTTCAGCTAGCGGGAGGGGATGAGCAGTTCTTC. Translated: CASSFQLAGGDEQFF.